This entry features one T cell receptor (beta chain) sequence. Its matching antigen is unknown. The sample is drawn from a study of T cell repertoires in cytomegalovirus infection. TCRdb ran MiXCR on the reads and lists one entry per CDR3 protein. The data show 100,000 to 120,000 distinct CDR3 sequences, roughly 30% seen once. The study's findings and limits: Clonotypes of TCR beta that were HLA-C-restricted and CMV-specific dominated the ex vivo response.

Germline assignment: CDR1 SQVTM and CDR2 ANQGSEA. This CDR3 spans 15 amino acids. V gave up 6 bases and J gave up 2 bases, with 17 bases separating them. The clonotype was recovered from a human donor in good health (CMV status not recorded). Some clones in this sample may be carry-over from other donors' samples. The chain couples TRBV29-1 to TRBJ2-1; D remains unclear. The material was CD8+ T cells from cultured PBMCs, obtained from culture after CMV antigen stimulation. The chain's CDR3 is CSVAGRSATYNEQFF. The CDR3 region has the DNA TGCAGCGTCGCAGGACGAAGCGCAACCTACAATGAGCAGTTCTTC.